This T cell receptor (beta chain) was obtained from a study of blood T cell repertoires in COVID-19. Trimming cost V 5 bases and J 4 bases, with 11 bases left between them. The CDR3 is made up of 13 amino acids. The germline V gene has CDR1 SNHLY and CDR2 FYNNEI. In the study's own analysis: Estimation of nucleated cell counts relied on the amplification of reference gene primers. Produced via immunoSEQ multiplex PCR; TCRdb's table is partial and in-frame only. That table furnishes V, J and clone size, whereas the DNA furnished D and trimming. The sample carries 200,000 to 250,000 clones, around 80% recorded once.

This clonotype was sampled from an elderly woman with active or convalescent COVID-19. V and J are TRBV2 and TRBJ1-2; TRBD1 is a possible D gene (6 bases). The sample taken for sequencing was peripheral blood. DNA of the CDR3: TGTGCCAGCAGTTCCGACAGGACCTATGGCTACACCTTC. Its translation: CASSSDRTYGYTF.